These 15 T cell receptor beta chains came from one sample sequenced in a study of shared clonotypes between healthy human individuals. Produced via immunoSEQ multiplex PCR; TCRdb's table is partial and in-frame only. The sample lists about 2.4 million clones, roughly 93% occurring once. Sequencing input: naive CD4+ T cells from PBMCs. The subset here: CD45RA+ positively selected. The receptor source for this set is a man younger than 35 in good health. Some clones in this sample may be carry-over from other donors' samples.

The gene calls are TRBV4-2 and TRBJ2-2, with D maybe TRBD2 (6 bases). Trimming shortened V by 1 base and J by 4 bases, and 22 bases separated the two germline ends. This CDR3 region has 19 residues. Germline-derived CDR1 and CDR2 are LGHNA and YNFKEQ. The CDR3 reads CASSQVTNFTSMITGELFF. The DNA for the CDR3 is TGTGCCAGCAGCCAAGTAACGAATTTCACTAGCATGATCACCGGGGAGCTGTTTTTT.

The V and J genes are TRBV6-5 and TRBJ1-5; no clear D gene. The ends were cut back, 4 bases at V and 4 bases at J, with 8 bases in the middle. The CDR3 is 13 residues long. CDR1 and CDR2 (germline): MNHEY, SVGAGI. This CDR3 is CASSSWLNQPQHF. The DNA for the CDR3 is TGTGCCAGCAGTTCCTGGTTAAATCAGCCCCAGCATTTT.

The V gene is TRBV29-1, the J gene TRBJ1-2; 9 bases line up with TRBD1. There are 13 residues in the CDR3. CDR1 and CDR2 from the germline V gene are SQVTM and ANQGSEA. After removal of 6 bases from V and 0 bases from J, the junction contained 2 bases not matched to a gene. CDR3 DNA: TGCAGCGTACGACAGGGGGCTAACTATGGCTACACCTTC. Encoded protein: CSVRQGANYGYTF.

The chain uses TRBV7-9 and TRBJ2-5, with 9 positions matching TRBD1. Trimming at V came to 0 bases and at J to 5 bases, leaving 13 bases not matched to a gene. Per germline, CDR1 SEHNR and CDR2 FQNEAQ (reference sequence). The CDR3 has 18 residues. Here the CDR3 reads CASSLALMVGQGTETQYF. The CDR3 DNA reads TGTGCCAGCAGCTTAGCGCTAATGGTGGGACAGGGTACGGAGACCCAGTACTTC.

Comment on this clone: The sample contains more than one DNA sequence encoding this CDR3. The genes are TRBV20-1 and TRBJ2-5, with D possibly TRBD1 on 6 matching bases. The CDR3 is made up of 11 amino acids. Trimming shortened V by 7 bases and J by 0 bases, and 6 bases separated the two germline ends. CDR1 is DFQATT, CDR2 SNEGSKA, per germline (reference sequence). The DNA for the CDR3 is TGCAGTGGACAGGACCAAGAGACCCAGTACTTC. Translating it yields CSGQDQETQYF.

In this sample, this clone turned up once. The chain recombines TRBV29-1 with TRBJ2-3; 8 bases are a match to TRBD1. The CDR3 loop spans 13 amino acids. Germline loops: CDR1 SQVTM, CDR2 ANQGSEA. V was clipped by 4 bases and J by 6 bases; unmatched bases: 6. In DNA form, the CDR3 reads TGCAGCGTTGCGGCAGGGGGCTGGGATACGCAGTATTTT. This gives the protein CSVAAGGWDTQYF.

This chain connects TRBV18 to TRBJ2-3, with TRBD2 matching over 7 bases. Losses at the gene ends were 0 bases for V and 1 base for J; bases not matched to a gene: 4. This CDR3 region has 16 residues. Per the germline V gene, CDR1 is KGHSH and CDR2 is LQKENI. Written as DNA, the CDR3 is TGTGCCAGCTCACCACCGGCTAGCGGTGGCACAGATACGCAGTATTTT. Its protein product is CASSPPASGGTDTQYF.

Remarks on this clone: Additional DNA sequences in this sample encode the identical CDR3. The chain couples TRBV2 to TRBJ1-5; D is uncertain. Germline CDR1 SNHLY, CDR2 FYNNEI. The V end lost 5 bases, the J end lost 1 base, and 9 bases lay between the germline ends. This CDR3 has 14 amino acids. The CDR3 loop reads CASSLGVSNQPQHF. CDR3 sequence (DNA): TGTGCCAGCAGTCTGGGCGTGAGCAATCAGCCCCAGCATTTT.

V and J are TRBV6-6 and TRBJ2-1, with D tentatively TRBD2 (6 bases). The CDR3 is made up of 16 amino acids. Deletions cut 6 bases from V and 5 bases from J, with 20 bases between. Germline values: CDR1 MNHNY, CDR2 SVGAGI (reference sequence). The CDR3 bases are TGTGCCAGCAGCAAACTTGGAGGACTACCCGACAATGAGCAGTTCTTC. Translation: CASSKLGGLPDNEQFF.

This chain links TRBV28 with TRBJ1-1, with D perhaps TRBD1 (5 bases). The V gene's germline CDR1 is MDHEN and CDR2 SYDVKM. CDR3 length equals 14 residues. Trimming stripped 4 bases from V and 4 bases from J, with 13 bases between. The DNA for the CDR3 is TGTGCCAGCAGTTCATATCTGGGGGGCACTGAAGCTTTCTTT. Translated, it gives CASSSYLGGTEAFF.

The chain employs TRBV6-1 and TRBJ1-3; 10 bases are a match to TRBD1. Germline values: CDR1 MNHNS, CDR2 SASEGT. The CDR3 has 17 amino acids. J was trimmed by 4 bases and V by 4 bases; bases with no gene match: 10. CDR3 residues: CASSVTWGQGSGNTIYF. The CDR3 DNA follows: TGTGCCAGCAGTGTAACTTGGGGACAGGGGTCCGGAAACACCATATATTTT.

The chain uses TRBV28 and TRBJ2-7, with D unresolved. CDR1 MDHEN and CDR2 SYDVKM come from the germline V gene. The V gene lost 5 bases and the J gene lost 3 bases, with 11 bases spanning the gap. This CDR3 has 13 residues. CDR3 in DNA: TGTGCCAGCAGTCCTCACACCCGCTACGAGCAGTACTTC. Translated: CASSPHTRYEQYF.

CDR3 nucleotides: TGTGCCAGCAGTCCCTCGGTCAGGGGCCAAAACATTCAGTACTTC. It codes for CASSPSVRGQNIQYF. The chain recombines TRBV28 with TRBJ2-4, with TRBD1 as a possible D gene (6 bases). This CDR3 contains 15 residues. Germline CDR1 and CDR2: MDHEN and SYDVKM. V dropped 5 bases and J dropped 5 bases, with 16 bases sitting between them.

This clone was seen repeatedly, ten times or more. The chain carries TRBV7-8 and TRBJ2-5, with 7 bases aligning to TRBD2. The J segment lost 5 bases and the V segment lost 0 bases, leaving 6 bases of the junction unmatched. Germline V CDR1 and CDR2: SGHVS, FQNEAQ. This CDR3 comprises 15 residues. The CDR3 DNA is TGTGCCAGCAGCTTAGCTGGCGGGAGCTTGGAGACCCAGTACTTC. Translating gives CASSLAGGSLETQYF.

The chain combines TRBV5-1 with TRBJ2-1; 8 bases are a match to TRBD2. Germline trimming cut 4 bases from V and 2 bases from J; bases unmatched to any gene: 11. The CDR3 runs 17 residues. Germline V gene data show CDR1 as SGHRS and CDR2 as YFSETQ. The CDR3 reads CASSPLTPGRAYNEQFF. For the CDR3, the DNA is TGCGCCAGCAGCCCACTGACCCCCGGGAGGGCCTACAATGAGCAGTTCTTC.